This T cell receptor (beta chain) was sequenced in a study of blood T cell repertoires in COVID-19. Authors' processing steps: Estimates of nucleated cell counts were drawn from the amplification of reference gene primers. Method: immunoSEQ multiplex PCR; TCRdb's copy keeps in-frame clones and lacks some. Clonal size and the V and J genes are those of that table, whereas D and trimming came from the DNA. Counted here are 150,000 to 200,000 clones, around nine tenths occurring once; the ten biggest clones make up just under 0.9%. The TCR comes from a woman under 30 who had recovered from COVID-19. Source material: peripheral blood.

CDR3 bases: TGTGCCAGCAGCTTGGAGGGGACAGCGACTAGAGCCCAGCATTTT. This sequence encodes CASSLEGTATRAQHF. The chain has TRBV5-4 and TRBJ1-5; 7 bases map to TRBD1. This CDR3 has 15 residues. V dropped 0 bases and J dropped 11; count of bases not matched to a gene: 11. Per the germline V gene, CDR1 is SGHNT and CDR2 is YYREEE (reference sequence).